This entry lists 17 T cell receptor beta chains sequenced from one sample in a study of cytomegalovirus exposure and HLA in healthy donors (dated by TCRdb to about 2017). The library was built by means of the immunoSEQ multiplex PCR assay. A mixture of 60 forward primers for TCR Vbeta segments and 13 reverse primers for TCR Jbeta segments was used in the multiplex PCR. As stored in TCRdb, this immuneACCESS dataset retains in-frame rearrangements with V and J assigned. A fraction of the clones does not appear; measured against another copy, unresolved V genes explain less than half of the discrepancy, and the remainder lacks a known reason. This sample is represented by over 150,000 clones; approximately 76% of them were singletons. About 1.3% of the sample is in the top ten clones. The sequenced sample was PBMCs. The receptors originated from a man aged 55 to 69 in good health and CMV-seronegative.

CDR3: CASSVSGGGQETQYF. The CDR3 nucleotides read TGTGCCAGCAGCGTATCAGGGGGAGGCCAAGAGACCCAGTACTTC. The genes are TRBV9 and TRBJ2-5; D is possibly TRBD1 (7 bases). Germline values: CDR1 SGDLS, CDR2 YYNGEE. V was cut by 1 base and J by 1 base, with 11 bases left in between. The CDR3 has 15 amino acids.

The gene calls are TRBV18 and TRBJ2-2; TRBD2 is a possible D gene (7 bases). Germline loops: CDR1 KGHSH, CDR2 LQKENI. The CDR3 covers 17 residues. Trimming took 4 bases from V and 0 from J, leaving 15 bases between them. CDR3 loop: CASSLLGGPTNTGELFF. The CDR3 nucleotides are TGTGCCAGCTCACTTTTGGGGGGGCCGACGAACACCGGGGAGCTGTTTTTT.

The chain has TRBV28 and TRBJ1-1; D unclear. Germline lookup yields CDR1 MDHEN and CDR2 SYDVKM. This CDR3 is 13 amino acids long. Trimming cost V 4 bases and J 5 bases, with 11 bases left between them. For the CDR3, the DNA is TGTGCCAGCAGTTCTGCGGTTGTGACTGAAGCTTTCTTT. As protein: CASSSAVVTEAFF.

The chain carries TRBV7-7 and TRBJ2-5; maybe TRBD1 (6 bases). V shed 5 bases and J shed 2 bases, with 12 bases lying between them. CDR3 size: 14 residues. Per germline, CDR1 SSHAT and CDR2 FNYEAQ (reference sequence). The CDR3 DNA reads TGTGCCAGCAGCCCCTTCGACAGGCAAGAGACCCAGTACTTC. Amino acid sequence: CASSPFDRQETQYF.

V and J are TRBV7-2 and TRBJ2-5; 7 bases fit TRBD2. Losses at the gene ends were 6 bases for V and 7 bases for J; bases not matched to a gene: 2. The CDR3 sequence is 11 residues long. Germline lookup yields CDR1 SGHTA and CDR2 FQGNSA. The CDR3 spells CASRTGGTQYF. CDR3 bases: TGTGCCAGCAGGACGGGGGGGACCCAGTACTTC.

This clone was counted only a few times. The chain couples TRBV4-1 to TRBJ1-1; 8 bases fit TRBD1. Trimming took 2 bases from V and 2 from J; bases not matched to a gene: 4. The CDR3 contains 15 residues. The V gene's germline CDR1 is MGHRA and CDR2 YSYEKL. CDR3 sequence: CASSQQDRENTEAFF. The CDR3, as DNA: TGCGCCAGCAGCCAACAGGACAGGGAAAACACTGAAGCTTTCTTT.

This chain joins TRBV7-6 and TRBJ1-3; D not resolved. V was cut by 5 bases and J by 0 bases, with 11 bases left in between. Germline assignment: CDR1 SGHVS and CDR2 FNYEAQ. This CDR3 is built from 15 residues. The CDR3 reads CASSPEHVSGNTIYF. CDR3 bases: TGTGCCAGCAGCCCCGAACACGTCTCTGGAAACACCATATATTTT.

The chain is built from TRBV13 and TRBJ1-3, with D possibly matching TRBD1 (5 bases). Germline CDR1 PRHDT, CDR2 FYEKMQ (reference sequence). Between the trimmed V and J ends, which lost 1 base and 4 bases, there was a span of 11 bases. This CDR3 spans 15 amino acids. The CDR3 sequence is CASSLAGFSGNTIYF. CDR3 coding DNA: TGTGCCAGCAGCTTAGCAGGGTTCTCCGGAAACACCATATATTTT.

This clone came up a few times. The chain couples TRBV5-4 to TRBJ2-5; perhaps TRBD2 as D (6 bases). Germline V gives CDR1 SGHNT, CDR2 YYREEE (reference sequence). Trimming removed 2 bases from V and 11 bases from J, with 16 bases in between. The CDR3 has 13 residues. CDR3 loop: CASSFYTGGEQYF. In DNA form, the CDR3 reads TGTGCCAGCAGCTTTTACACCGGAGGGGAGCAGTACTTC.

The chain combines TRBV7-9 with TRBJ2-5; D uncertain. This CDR3 region has 14 residues. With 3 bases removed from V and 2 bases from J, the gap between germline ends came to 10 bases. The V gene's germline CDR1 is SEHNR and CDR2 FQNEAQ (reference sequence). As DNA, the CDR3 is TGTGCCAGCAGCTTTGGAACAGTTCAAGAGACCCAGTACTTC. This encodes CASSFGTVQETQYF.

This clone showed up just a few times. V and J are TRBV11-1 and TRBJ2-7; possibly TRBD2 for D (5 bases). CDR1 is SGHAT, CDR2 FQDESV, per germline (reference sequence). Trimming shortened V by 5 bases and J by 4 bases, and 15 bases separated the two germline ends. CDR3 size: 14 residues. CDR3 protein: CASSRRRPPYEQYF. The DNA of the CDR3 is TGTGCCAGCAGCCGCCGGAGGCCTCCTTACGAGCAGTACTTC.

The chain couples TRBV19 to TRBJ1-4, with TRBD1 matching 9 bases. Losses at the gene ends were 9 bases for V and 1 base for J; bases not matched to a gene: 9. This CDR3 has 16 residues. Germline V lookup: CDR1 LNHDA, CDR2 SQIVND (reference sequence). CDR3 coding DNA: TGTGCCAGCCGGGACAGGGCCCCCGGAACTAATGAAAAACTGTTTTTT. This translates into CASRDRAPGTNEKLFF.

This clone was counted between two and nine times. The V gene is TRBV5-4, the J gene TRBJ2-7; tentative D call: TRBD2 (6 bases). Trimming took 4 bases from V and 3 from J, leaving 11 bases between them. The CDR3 extends over 13 amino acids. CDR1 and CDR2 from the germline V gene are SGHNT and YYREEE (reference sequence). The CDR3 sequence is CASSPSGGYEQYF. CDR3 DNA: TGTGCCAGCAGCCCCTCCGGGGGCTACGAGCAGTACTTC.

The J gene is TRBJ2-7, the V gene TRBV7-2, with 9 bases aligning to TRBD2. Germline trimming cut 5 bases from V and 6 bases from J; bases unmatched to any gene: 8. Germline loops: CDR1 SGHTA, CDR2 FQGNSA. The CDR3 covers 14 residues. The CDR3 loop is CASSISGRRGEQYF. CDR3 DNA: TGTGCCAGCAGCATTAGCGGGAGAAGAGGCGAGCAGTACTTC.

This chain links TRBV5-1 with TRBJ2-7; TRBD2 agrees at 8 bases. The CDR3 extends over 15 amino acids. Germline V gives CDR1 SGHRS, CDR2 YFSETQ. The J segment lost 4 bases and the V segment lost 1 base, leaving 7 bases of the junction unmatched. The CDR3 nucleotides read TGCGCCAGCAGCTTGAGAAGCGGGAGCCTATACGAGCAGTACTTC. Amino acid sequence: CASSLRSGSLYEQYF.

The chain joins TRBV28 to TRBJ2-2; TRBD1 matches 7 bases. Germline assignment: CDR1 MDHEN and CDR2 SYDVKM. V lost 0 bases, J lost 5 bases, and 15 bases stayed unmatched. This CDR3 is built from 19 residues. CDR3 in DNA: TGTGCCAGCAGTTTATGGTTTAGACAGGGTCGAGGTATGACCGGGGAGCTGTTTTTT. It is translated as CASSLWFRQGRGMTGELFF.

The gene calls are TRBV7-6 and TRBJ2-3; 7 bases are shared with TRBD2. Germline CDR1 SGHVS, CDR2 FNYEAQ. This CDR3 has 16 amino acids. The junction had 11 bases not matched to a gene; V was cut back by 5 bases and J by 3 bases. This CDR3 reads CASSKEALAVTDTQYF. CDR3 nucleotides: TGTGCCAGCAGCAAAGAGGCCCTAGCGGTTACAGATACGCAGTATTTT. Variable domain in full (rest from reference TRBV7-6 and TRBJ2-3): GAGVSQSPRYKVTKRGQDVALRCDPISGHVSLYWYRQALGQGPEFLTYFNYEAQQDKSGLPNDRFSAERPEGSISTLTIQRTEQRDSAMYRCASSKEALAVTDTQYFGPGTRLTVL.